This TCR beta chain emerged from a study of cytomegalovirus exposure and HLA in healthy donors. CDR1 is SGHVS, CDR2 FQNEAQ, per germline. This CDR3 has 17 residues. V was shortened by 3 bases and J by 0 bases, with 14 bases between the two germline ends. The table lists this clone with a count of one. Antigen unknown. The PCR had 60 Vbeta and 13 Jbeta primers. Assay used: immunoSEQ multiplex PCR; TCRdb lists only in-frame clones, some missing. The data hold 200,000 or so clones, with around 73% observed a single time. Study-wide results and caveats: Most CMV-associated TCR beta chains were later found to appear HLA-restricted.

The chain couples TRBV7-8 to TRBJ1-4; D call uncertain. The TCR sequence derives from a young woman in good health and CMV-seronegative. The sample taken for sequencing was PBMCs. CDR3 nucleotides: TGTGCCAGCAGCTTCTCCGGTGGCGGAACAACTAATGAAAAACTGTTTTTT. Translation: CASSFSGGGTTNEKLFF. Together with reference TRBV7-8 and TRBJ1-4, the CDR3 gives the full variable domain: GAGVSQSPRYKVAKRGQDVALRCDPISGHVSLFWYQQALGQGPEFLTYFQNEAQLDKSGLPSDRFFAERPEGSVSTLKIQRTQQEDSAVYLCASSFSGGGTTNEKLFFGSGTQLSVL.